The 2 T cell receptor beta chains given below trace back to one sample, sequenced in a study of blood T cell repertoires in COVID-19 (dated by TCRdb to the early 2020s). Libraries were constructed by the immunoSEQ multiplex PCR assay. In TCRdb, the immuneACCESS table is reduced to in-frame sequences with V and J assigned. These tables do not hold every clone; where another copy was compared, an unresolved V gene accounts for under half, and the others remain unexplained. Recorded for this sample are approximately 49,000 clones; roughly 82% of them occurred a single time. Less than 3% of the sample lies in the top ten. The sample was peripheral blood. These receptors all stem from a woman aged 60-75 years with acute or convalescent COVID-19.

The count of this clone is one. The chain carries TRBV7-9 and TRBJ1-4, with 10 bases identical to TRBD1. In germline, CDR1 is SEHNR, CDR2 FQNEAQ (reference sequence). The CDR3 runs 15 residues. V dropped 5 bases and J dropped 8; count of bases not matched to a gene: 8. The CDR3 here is CASSPQPGQGEKLFF. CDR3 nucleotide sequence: TGTGCCAGCAGCCCACAGCCGGGACAGGGGGAAAAACTGTTTTTT.

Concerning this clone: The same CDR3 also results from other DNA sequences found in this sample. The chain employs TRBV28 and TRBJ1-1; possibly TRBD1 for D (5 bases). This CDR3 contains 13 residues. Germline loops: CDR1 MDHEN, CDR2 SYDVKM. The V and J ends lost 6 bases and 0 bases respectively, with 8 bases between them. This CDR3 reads CASRTVMNTEAFF. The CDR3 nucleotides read TGTGCCAGCAGGACAGTCATGAACACTGAAGCTTTCTTT.